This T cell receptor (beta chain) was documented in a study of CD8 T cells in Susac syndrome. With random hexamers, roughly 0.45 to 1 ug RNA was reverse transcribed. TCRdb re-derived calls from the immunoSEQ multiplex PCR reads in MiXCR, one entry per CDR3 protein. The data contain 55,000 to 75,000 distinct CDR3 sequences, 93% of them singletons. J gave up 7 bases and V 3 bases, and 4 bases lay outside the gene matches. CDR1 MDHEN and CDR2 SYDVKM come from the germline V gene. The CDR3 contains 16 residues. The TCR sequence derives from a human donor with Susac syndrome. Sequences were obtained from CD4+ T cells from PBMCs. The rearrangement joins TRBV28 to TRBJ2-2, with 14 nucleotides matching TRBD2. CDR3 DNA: TGTGCCAGCAGTTTGGGACTAGCGGGGGAAGGCGGGGAGCTGTTTTTT. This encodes CASSLGLAGEGGELFF.